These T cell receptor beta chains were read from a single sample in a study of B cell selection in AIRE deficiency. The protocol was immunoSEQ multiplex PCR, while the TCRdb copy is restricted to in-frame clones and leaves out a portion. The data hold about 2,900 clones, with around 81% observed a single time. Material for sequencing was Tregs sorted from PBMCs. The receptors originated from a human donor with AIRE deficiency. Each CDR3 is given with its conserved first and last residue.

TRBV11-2 CASSLWGARGSDYGYTF
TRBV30 CACTGDFYNEQFF
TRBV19 CASSISPGVPTEAFF
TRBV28 CASSRIGFYGYTF
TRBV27 CASSLQFSSGNTIYF
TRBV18 CASSEWTGPYNEQFF
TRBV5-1 CASSLAKASGARGTQYF
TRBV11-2 CASSLGGPGQPQHF
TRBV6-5 CASSYSLQGAEAFF
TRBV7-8 CASRTQGMGEKLFF
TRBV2 CASRRLNTGELFF
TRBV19 CASSIEAGPGPNEQFF
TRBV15 CATSRVSHEGQPQHF
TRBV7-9 CASSDARGPNTEAFF
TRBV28 CASSYREETQYF
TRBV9 CASSVATGLAGGDEQFF
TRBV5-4 CASSLLGLAYEQYF
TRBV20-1 CSARPGQGAFF
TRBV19 CASSIDPRYGYTF
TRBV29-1 CSVDREYSTDTQYF
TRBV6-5 CASSYSPRDRPNEQFF
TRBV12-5 CASGPGQGETQYF
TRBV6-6 CASFMGEQFF
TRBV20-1 CSASENYGYTF
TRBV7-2 CASSLASAPALPQYF
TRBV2 CASVTSGTGYEQFF
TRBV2 CASTGGGLETQYF
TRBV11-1 CASSFGGQNTGELFF
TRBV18 CASSRGAGVTEAFF
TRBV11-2 CASSLGRADTQYF
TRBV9 CASSVSVGNTEAFF
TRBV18 CASSPGGGIASEQYF
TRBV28 CASSPEQGGYGYTF
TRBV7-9 CASQAGTGDLSTDTQYF
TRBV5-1 CASSTGQGRTEAFF
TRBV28 CASSPPTGGGQPQHF
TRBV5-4 CASSFRQAPEKLFF
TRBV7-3 CASSLRLRGGFNEQFF
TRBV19 CASSPLPSFYGYTF
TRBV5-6 CASSFAGTGNQPQHF
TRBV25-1 CASRFSVGEAFF
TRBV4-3 CASSQESGLAGGFRRNIQYF
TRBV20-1 CTTWYQETQYF
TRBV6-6 CASSYGGTSYNEQFF
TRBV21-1 CATLFGTGVLKETQYF
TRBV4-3 CASSQASTSVKYNEQFF
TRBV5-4 CASSLWQGANQPQHF
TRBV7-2 CASSHSRGSTDTQYF
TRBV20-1 CSASGLTGYTF
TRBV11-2 CASSFGRFRDIQYF
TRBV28 CASSFVGNKNYGYTF
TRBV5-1 CASSLSRPSYEQYF
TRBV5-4 CASSSDRVYNEQFF
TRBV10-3 CAISEGQETQYF
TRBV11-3 CASSSYSSGANVLTF
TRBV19 CASSIRENSYEQYF
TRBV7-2 CASSLGTGGYGYTF
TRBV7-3 CASSLNDGEQFF
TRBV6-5 CATRRGDSGNTIYF
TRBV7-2 CASSLNSGPPGNTIYF